The clone carrying this TCR beta chain was seen ten or more times. The data originate from a study of breast tumors, draining lymph nodes, adjacent tissues. Axillary draining lymph nodes of breast cancer patients supplied the node samples. TCRdb reprocessed the multiplex PCR reads with MiXCR, giving one entry per CDR3 protein. This sample carries some 120,000 distinct CDR3 sequences, 15% to 20% of them seen once, and the ten largest clones take about 3.7%. The CDR3 totals 13 residues. The V gene's germline CDR1 is SEHNR and CDR2 FQNEAQ (reference sequence). Trimming left V 3 bases short and J 14 bases short, with 14 bases between.

V and J are TRBV7-9 and TRBJ1-6, with D unresolved. The sequenced material came from axillary lymph node tissue. This receptor was taken from a female donor with breast cancer. Some clones in this sample may be carry-over from other donors' samples. The CDR3 DNA reads TGTGCCAGCAGCTTGGAGACCGTACCAACCCTCCACTTT. Translated: CASSLETVPTLHF.